Described below is a single TCR beta chain sequence and its context. The data derive from a study of blood T cell repertoires in COVID-19. The wider study: Samples came from the United States, Italy and Spain, spanning acute and convalescent COVID-19. PBMCs, B-cell-depleted T cells, or T cells provided the cDNA or gDNA that made up the material.

Original processing methods: Amplification of reference gene primers provided the estimated nucleated cell counts. TCRdb's table, derived via immunoSEQ multiplex PCR, lists solely in-frame clones and lacks some. Clonal size and the V and J genes are those of that table, whereas D and trimming came from the DNA. The table shows fewer than 200,000 clones, with over 75% occurring only once. CDR3 length equals 16 residues. The chain couples TRBV21-1 to TRBJ2-7; TRBD1, the table's D call, was not compared with the DNA. TRBV21-1 is an annotated pseudogene. The sequenced sample was peripheral blood. The TCR sequence derives from a man aged 65 to 79 with acute or convalescent COVID-19. Here the CDR3 reads CASSKEVAGRTYEQYF. The CDR3 DNA reads as TGTGCCAGCAGCAAAGAGGTCGCAGGTCGTACCTACGAGCAGTACTTC.